This T cell receptor beta chain was recorded in a study of T cell changes during pregnancy in multiple sclerosis. The assay was immunoSEQ multiplex PCR, and TCRdb's table has in-frame clones only and misses some. The data hold around 75,000 clones, with around 94% observed a single time. Sequencing was performed on CD4+ T cells from peripheral blood mononuclear cells, taken after pregnancy. The sequence came from a female donor with multiple sclerosis, enrolled in a pregnancy study.

CDR3 in amino acids: CASSYSGSSGNTIYF. In DNA form, the CDR3 reads TGTGCCAGCAGTTACTCGGGGAGCTCTGGAAACACCATATATTTT. The rearrangement links TRBV6-5 to TRBJ1-3; D is uncertain. Germline assignment: CDR1 MNHEY and CDR2 SVGAGI. The CDR3 length is 15 residues. Trimming left V 0 bases short and J 0 bases short, with 6 bases between.